This TCR beta chain stems from a study of cytomegalovirus exposure and HLA in healthy donors (TCRdb year 2017). Describing the broader study: In an earlier analysis of 587 of the donors, 250 to 350 Gb of sequence data and 117 million unique TCR beta sequences from about 190 million T cells were reported. An earlier analysis of 587 of the donors applied high-throughput TCR beta sequencing to assess whether each TCR beta V gene segment acted as functional or pseudogenic. Rather than drawing on any new phenotypic data, the later analysis identified candidate immune exposures from TCR beta sequences and the way those sequences occurred across donors. Approximately 300 gigabases of sequencing data and around 80 million unique TCR sequences made up an early release that covered approximately 700 HLA-typed donors. In addition to the first cohort of 666 subjects, a separate validation cohort of 100 to 150 different subjects was used. A later genetic analysis took genome-wide SNP genotypes for about 65% of the 666 donors and used that subset as a discovery cohort. Among 300 to 450 genotyped donors of the cohort, an average of roughly 240,000 unique TCR beta nucleotide sequences were sequenced per donor, roughly 20% of them non-productive. The number of donors typed differed by locus, with about 620-630 for A, B, C, DRB1 and DQB1, roughly 550 for DQA1, about 610 for DPA1, and around 430 for DPB1. HLA typing included class I and class II loci at four-digit resolution. High-throughput TCR immunosequencing, statistical association of individual TCRs with disease status, and machine learning were combined to predict cytomegalovirus infection status. Alongside the repertoire data, information on donor age, sex, ethnicity and CMV serostatus was compiled. All discovery cohort repertoires had been generated using a single sequencing platform. The T cell repertoires of 670 or so subjects were profiled by immunosequencing and related to cytomegalovirus serostatus. Five DR-DQ haplotypes were handled as single units for association and clustering, since linkage in the cohort was strong. The study was designed to test whether signatures of past pathogen exposure could be identified by cataloging public T cell receptors. To study patterns of TCR occurrence, a later analysis re-analyzed previously published TCR beta repertoires from 500 to 850 donors and added high-resolution HLA genotyping. Of the roughly 390 genotyped donors, approximately 82% fell in the genetic ancestry cluster associated with self-reported Caucasian donors. General conclusions and limits of the study: In a later analysis, the rate of TCR association differed among HLA loci, with DRB1 alleles having the most associated TCRs and HLA-C alleles having the fewest. Compared with the roughly 670-donor mean, donors in an Asian-associated ancestry cluster had fewer N-insertions in productive TCRs, according to a later genetic analysis. When HLA alleles, especially DR and DQ, strongly co-occurred, attributing TCR associations to individual alleles was difficult. In a later genetic analysis, a missense DCLRE1C variant was associated with V-gene and J-gene trimming of TCR beta chains, and the association was replicated in an independent cohort. Most TCR sequences were observed very rarely across donors, whereas some public TCRs were present in many individuals. Because counts were too low, more than 15 rarely observed V segments, including chromosome 9 orphons, were excluded from the earlier analysis of 587 of the donors. At a false discovery rate of 0.05, a later analysis linked approximately 18,000 TCR beta sequences to specific HLA alleles. In a later analysis, HLA-associated TCR beta chains were found to be more clonally expanded and to have lower generation probabilities than equally common non-associated chains. In a later analysis, most CMV-associated TCR beta chains were found to appear HLA-restricted, with HLA associations seemingly driven largely by CMV exposure. Several of the top co-occurrence clusters appeared to be linked to parvovirus B19, influenza, CMV and Epstein-Barr virus, according to a later analysis. A few of the identified cytomegalovirus-associated TCR beta chains were confirmed in vitro to be specific for cytomegalovirus antigens. Because HLA typing was unavailable for some donors at each locus, only the typed subset was used in association tests. It was suggested by the authors that the approach could potentially be generalized to other disease states and immunological phenotypes. A cluster of highly shared sequence variants was judged likely to be a technical artifact of the sequencing pipeline. In an earlier analysis of 587 of the donors, most TCR beta V segments were observed in productive rearrangements about 90% or about 30% of the time, broadly matching IMGT annotations. Only TCR beta chains were sequenced in this cohort, and the absence of alpha or paired-chain data limited detectable features. Sequencing depth was assumed to be roughly uniform across donors in the presence/absence analyses, though that assumption may not hold. The classifier was reported to diagnose cytomegalovirus status with high specificity and sensitivity in both the original and validation cohorts. A further reported finding was that TCR beta sequences accurately predicted the HLA-A and HLA-B alleles for most subjects in the first cohort. Correlated functional status among segregating V segments might reflect linkage disequilibrium, but an unknown experimental factor could not be ruled out. The 87-base-pair reads could not distinguish some IMGT-functional V segments, including TRBV6-2 and TRBV6-3, so those segments were excluded. A total of fewer than 200 TCR beta chains were listed by the study as associated with cytomegalovirus. For the cohort, immune exposure information was limited to CMV serostatus.

Counted from cysteine to phenylalanine, this CDR3 has 17 amino acids. This entry keeps only the CDR3 DNA: 51 bases, framed from base 1. Reading the germline V gene gives CDR1 MDHEN and CDR2 SYDVKM. The germline ends are 22 bases apart after V is trimmed by 8 bases and J by 2 bases. About this clone: No antigen is known for it. The sample holds no much larger clone one base away, and base qualities are not on file.

Library creation used the immunoSEQ multiplex PCR assay. A mixture of 60 forward primers for TCR Vbeta segments and 13 reverse primers for TCR Jbeta segments was used in the multiplex PCR. Amplification of the CDR3 region of rearranged TCR beta genes was performed with a multiplex PCR assay on genomic DNA. The amplified TCR beta libraries were sequenced on the Illumina HiSeq System as 87-base-pair reads. As for how the authors treated the data: A later analysis tallied tens of millions of unique TCR beta chains across the 666 repertoires, and around 10 million of those chains were shared by two or more donors. A nearest-neighbor algorithm error-corrected the raw reads and collapsed the reads into unique sequences, merging closely related sequences to remove PCR and sequencing errors. Alignment of CDR3 sequences to IMGT reference sequences was used to assign V, D and J gene segments. For a sequence to be retained, at least a six-nucleotide match to both a V gene segment and a J gene segment was required. A rearrangement counted as productive if the CDR3 had no stop codons and remained in frame with V and J, and every other rearrangement counted as non-productive. CDR3 was defined according to IMGT convention as the region running from the second conserved V-encoded cysteine to the conserved J-encoded phenylalanine. Sequences without an unambiguous match to a single V gene segment were excluded from the earlier analysis of almost 600 of the donors. In an earlier analysis of 587 of the donors, V segments were called functional above 56.7% productive rearrangements and were called segregating when the between-donor standard deviation exceeded 5%. A statistical classification framework was developed to diagnose cytomegalovirus status using the catalog of TCR beta chain sequences. A later analysis assigned V and J genes by comparing TCR nucleotide sequences with IMGT/GENE-DB human TR gene sequences. A later analysis assigned CDR3 sequences and most-parsimonious VDJ recombination scenarios with the TCRdist pipeline. In a later analysis, each TCR beta chain was defined by its CDR3 amino acid sequence together with its V-gene family, and reads without a unique V-gene family were excluded. As a way to deal with suspected cross-contamination and a sequencing artifact, a later analysis dropped approximately 590 nucleotide sequences that were highly shared and had low generation probability. A later analysis calculated a clonal expansion index for each public chain from normalized within-repertoire ranks of inferred template counts. A later analysis computed generation probabilities with a VDJ recombination model fitted to out-of-frame rearrangements, and checked the results against IGoR. In a later analysis, hypergeometric tests were used to score TCR-TCR, TCR-HLA and TCR-CMV co-occurrence, with a repertoire-size bias correction applied to TCR pairs. False discovery rates were estimated in a later analysis by permuting HLA or CMV assignments 20 times. A later analysis grouped co-occurring TCRs with DBSCAN, adding TCRdist sequence similarity when clustering within HLA-allele-positive subsets. Repertoires with fewer than 30,000 or more than 120,000 public chains were left out of co-occurrence clustering, as were about 5 repertoires with anomalous nucleotide sharing. TCRdb re-hosts the immuneACCESS table, in-frame sequences only. Its copies lack some clones; in the studies checked, an unresolved V gene accounts for under half of them, and the cause for the rest is not known. V and J calls plus clone size are reproduced from that table; the DNA served to infer D and trimming. The sample yields under 200,000 clones; around 81% were counted once. The ten biggest clones cover 13% of the sample.

The cohort consisted of 666 healthy bone marrow donors. All cohort members were sampled while nominally healthy, although unrecorded immune exposures were likely present. The donor was CMV seronegative and belonged to the group of over 300 seronegative cohort members. Each donor provided a peripheral blood sample, and peripheral blood mononuclear cells were used for TCR beta sequencing. Genomic DNA extraction from the blood cell samples was performed with the Qiagen DNeasy Blood Extraction Kit. Sequences were obtained from PBMCs. The rearranged chain carries TRBV28 and TRBJ1-5, with the identity of the D gene unclear. The source of this sequence is a woman in her 50s in good health and CMV-seronegative. The CDR3 has the sequence CASEAALGDKRNQPQHF. The sequenced DNA is TGTGCCAGCGAGGCAGCGTTAGGAGATAAGCGCAATCAGCCCCAGCATTTT.